This record looks at one TCR beta chain sequence and its context. TCRdb's copy holds only in-frame clones and misses some; the assay was immunoSEQ multiplex PCR. The sample has tens of thousands of clones; 89% are singletons. This entry belongs to a study of blood T cell repertoires in COVID-19. About the research overall: COVID-19 samples collected from the United States, Italy and Spain covered acute and convalescent phases. PBMCs, B-cell-depleted T cells, or T cells provided the cDNA or gDNA that made up the material.

Germline V CDR1 and CDR2: SGHKS, YYEKEE (reference sequence). The V and J ends lost 2 bases and 2 bases respectively, with 13 bases between them. There are 15 residues in the CDR3. Material: peripheral blood. The TCR sequence derives from a man between 65 and 85 years old with active or convalescent COVID-19. The V and J genes are TRBV5-5 and TRBJ1-2; D gene ambiguous. The CDR3 loop is CASSFYLTENYGYTF. The CDR3 coding sequence is TGTGCCAGCAGCTTTTATTTGACTGAGAACTATGGCTACACCTTC.